These 17 T cell receptor beta chains came from one sample sequenced in a study of PD-1 blockade in classical Hodgkin lymphoma (dated by TCRdb to 2020 to 2022). The time point label here, explained by the study, means: cycle 4 day 1 (C4D1), after 5 to 7 weeks of nivolumab. All trial patients had relapsed after autologous stem cell transplantation, with cohorts A, B and C differing in prior brentuximab vedotin exposure. CD4+ T cells were purified from thawed PBMCs by magnetic negative selection with a Miltenyi CD4+ T cell isolation kit. Libraries were prepared through the immunoSEQ multiplex PCR assay. TCRdb retrieved this table from immuneACCESS and kept in-frame rearrangements only. Not all clones are present; in checked studies, unresolved V genes account for under half, and no reason is known for the remainder. Recorded for this sample are 27,000 or so clones; more than 80% of them occurred a single time. Together, the top ten hold just under 2.5% of the sample.

The sequencing here drew on CD4+ T cells from blood, taken before the fourth cycle of nivolumab. Every receptor here comes from a human donor with classical Hodgkin lymphoma.

The chain links TRBV30 to TRBJ1-1; 9 bases match TRBD1. CDR3 length: 14 amino acids. Germline V gene data show CDR1 as GTSNPN and CDR2 as SVGIG (reference sequence). J was trimmed by 11 bases and V by 6 bases; bases with no gene match: 16. In DNA, the CDR3 is TGTGCCTGTTCTCTGGGACAGGGAATTATCGGGGCTTTCTTT. Its translation: CACSLGQGIIGAFF.

The V and J genes are TRBV12-5 and TRBJ2-3; 8 bases are a match to TRBD2. Trimming cost V 1 base and J 4 bases; bases outside gene matches: 7. The length of the CDR3 is 16 residues. Germline CDR1 reads LGHNT; CDR2 reads FRNRAP. The CDR3 here is CASGLEREYESDTQYF. CDR3 coding DNA: TGTGCTAGTGGTTTGGAGCGGGAGTACGAATCAGATACGCAGTATTTT.

The rearrangement uses TRBV5-1 and TRBJ2-7, with 9 bases identical to TRBD1. The J segment lost 4 bases and the V segment lost 3 bases, leaving 8 bases of the junction unmatched. This CDR3 region has 15 residues. Germline loops: CDR1 SGHRS, CDR2 YFSETQ. CDR3 residues: CASSSYPGQGYEQYF. The CDR3 DNA follows: TGCGCCAGCAGCTCTTATCCGGGACAGGGATACGAGCAGTACTTC. The variable domain in full, with the rest retrieved from reference TRBV5-1 and TRBJ2-7, is KAGVTQTPRYLIKTRGQQVTLSCSPISGHRSVSWYQQTPGQGLQFLFEYFSETQRNKGNFPGRFSGRQFSNSRSEMNVSTLELGDSALYLCASSSYPGQGYEQYFGPGTRLTVT.

This chain links TRBV4-3 with TRBJ2-2, with TRBD2 identical over 8 bases. J gave up 4 bases and V 0 bases, and 1 base lay outside the gene matches. Germline V CDR1 and CDR2: LGHNA, YSLEER. The CDR3 contains 15 residues. CDR3 sequence: CASSQDGRATGELFF. The CDR3 bases are TGCGCCAGCAGCCAAGACGGGAGGGCCACCGGGGAGCTGTTTTTT.

The chain is built from TRBV5-1 and TRBJ2-7; 12 bases map to TRBD1. The CDR3 runs to 15 residues. The V segment lost 4 bases and the J segment 5 bases; nucleotides outside the gene matches: 7. Germline values: CDR1 SGHRS, CDR2 YFSETQ. Written as DNA, the CDR3 is TGCGCCAGCAGCGCACCGGGACAGGGGGCTAACGAGCAGTACTTC. It specifies CASSAPGQGANEQYF.

The V call is TRBV27, the J call TRBJ2-7; 12 bases align to TRBD2. J lost 4 bases, V lost 3 bases, and 13 bases had no gene match. CDR3 size: 18 residues. The germline CDR1 and CDR2 sequences are MNHEY and SMNVEV (reference sequence). The CDR3 nucleotides read TGTGCCAGCAGTTTGCGACTAGCGGGAGTTAACCGGGGTTACGAGCAGTACTTC. This translates into CASSLRLAGVNRGYEQYF.

The V and J genes are TRBV14 and TRBJ2-7; 7 bases fit TRBD2. CDR1 and CDR2 from the germline V gene are SGHDN and FVKESK. Trimming cost V 8 bases and J 5 bases; bases outside gene matches: 9. This CDR3 has 13 residues. The CDR3, as DNA: TGTGCCAGCGGCGGCGGGAGAAGGAACGAGCAGTACTTC. Its translation is CASGGGRRNEQYF.

The chain employs TRBV9 and TRBJ2-7; a possible D gene is TRBD2 (6 bases). Trimming took 0 bases from V and 2 from J, leaving 12 bases between them. Germline CDR1 is SGDLS and CDR2 is YYNGEE. The length of the CDR3 is 15 residues. The CDR3 spells CASSVDPSEAYEQYF. The CDR3 DNA is TGTGCCAGCAGCGTAGACCCTAGCGAAGCCTACGAGCAGTACTTC.

The sample holds one count of this clone. The V call is TRBV6-5, the J call TRBJ1-2; the match to TRBD1 covers 9 bases. The CDR3 loop spans 13 amino acids. Germline V gene data show CDR1 as MNHEY and CDR2 as SVGAGI. V was pared by 5 bases and J by 7 bases, with 5 bases of the junction left unmatched. CDR3 sequence: CASSRGQGLGYTF. CDR3 coding DNA: TGTGCCAGCAGTCGTGGACAGGGGCTTGGCTACACCTTC.

V usage is TRBV18 and J usage is TRBJ1-5, with 7 bases that match TRBD1. CDR3 size: 16 residues. The germline gives CDR1 KGHSH, CDR2 LQKENI. V shed 2 bases and J 9 bases; nucleotides not matched to a gene: 13. In DNA form, the CDR3 reads TGTGCCAGCTCACCAGGTGCCCCAGGGGGGGGTCGGCCCCAGCATTTT. It translates to CASSPGAPGGGRPQHF.

This clone was seen a few times. The chain is built from TRBV19 and TRBJ2-6; D call uncertain. There are 15 residues in the CDR3. V lost 2 bases and J 0 bases, leaving 5 bases between the germline ends. Germline V gene data show CDR1 as LNHDA and CDR2 as SQIVND (reference sequence). This chain's CDR3 is CASSIIASGANVLTF. The CDR3 nucleotides are TGTGCCAGTAGTATAATCGCCTCTGGGGCCAACGTCCTGACTTTC.

The chain employs TRBV7-2 and TRBJ2-5; D gene uncertain. This CDR3 has 15 residues. Per germline, CDR1 SGHTA and CDR2 FQGNSA. V lost 0 bases and J 3 bases, leaving 11 bases between the germline ends. The CDR3 DNA sequence: TGTGCCAGCAGCTTAGCATCTGTAGGGAAAGAGACCCAGTACTTC. Its protein is CASSLASVGKETQYF.

The rearrangement links TRBV4-1 to TRBJ2-1, with D possibly being TRBD1 or TRBD2 (6 bases each). This CDR3 region has 18 residues. CDR1 is MGHRA and CDR2 is YSYEKL in the germline V gene. V was trimmed by 0 bases and J by 0 bases, leaving 15 bases between them. CDR3 sequence (DNA): TGCGCCAGCAGCCAAGAAAGGGGGGCGGTAAGCTCCTACAATGAGCAGTTCTTC. It encodes CASSQERGAVSSYNEQFF.

The chain is built from TRBV28 and TRBJ1-2; D might be TRBD1 (6 bases). Trimming stripped 6 bases from V and 3 bases from J, with 17 bases between. Germline CDR1 MDHEN, CDR2 SYDVKM. This CDR3 has 15 residues. Here the CDR3 reads CASRRNAGADYGYTF. Here the CDR3 DNA reads TGTGCCAGCAGGCGCAATGCAGGGGCGGACTATGGCTACACCTTC.

The chain recombines TRBV27 with TRBJ2-6; no reliable D call. Germline V lookup: CDR1 MNHEY, CDR2 SMNVEV (reference sequence). The CDR3 runs 15 residues. V lost 6 bases and J lost 1, with 10 bases in between. The CDR3 sequence is CASSLTYSGANVLTF. As DNA, the CDR3 is TGTGCCAGCAGCTTGACTTATTCTGGGGCCAACGTCCTGACTTTC. The complete variable domain, with remaining parts taken from reference TRBV27 and TRBJ2-6, reads EAQVTQNPRYLITVTGKKLTVTCSQNMNHEYMSWYRQDPGLGLRQIYYSMNVEVTDKGDVPEGYKVSRKEKRNFPLILESPSPNQTSLYFCASSLTYSGANVLTFGAGSRLTVL.

The chain carries TRBV7-2 and TRBJ2-5, with D unresolved. The V gene lost 1 base and the J gene lost 5 bases, with 11 bases spanning the gap. The V gene's germline CDR1 is SGHTA and CDR2 FQGNSA. CDR3 size: 14 residues. The DNA of the CDR3 is TGTGCCAGCAGCTTAGGGGCCCGCGGCGAGACCCAGTACTTC. Translating it yields CASSLGARGETQYF.

This clone was detected only a few times. The V call is TRBV16, the J call TRBJ1-1, with 7 bases aligning to TRBD1. This CDR3 is 18 amino acids long. Looked up from germline, CDR1 is KGHSY and CDR2 is FQNENV. Germline trimming cut 4 bases from V and 2 bases from J; bases unmatched to any gene: 16. The DNA for the CDR3 is TGTGCCAGCAGCCCCCGGAGGGGCCAACAGGGGAGTAACACTGAAGCTTTCTTT. This gives the protein CASSPRRGQQGSNTEAFF.